The clone carrying this T cell receptor (beta chain) was picked up a small number of times. The antigen is not known. Per the germline V gene, CDR1 is SGHDN and CDR2 is FVKESK. With V trimmed by 4 bases and J by 1 base, 12 bases remained unmatched. There are 18 residues in the CDR3. The data are from a study of shared clonotypes between healthy human individuals. The data were produced by immunoSEQ multiplex PCR, yet TCRdb's version contains in-frame clones alone and is incomplete. The sample shows some 900,000 clones, more than 75% of them seen only once. Study conclusions and caveats: The four-donor shared clonotypes exceeded non-shared clonotypes in generation probability, with non-shared ones scoring lower. The represented genetic and exposure-history diversity was limited by the small number of donors.

V and J are TRBV14 and TRBJ2-2; 7 nucleotides agree with TRBD2. This TCR came from a man aged 18 to 35 in good health. Input material: memory CD4+ T cells sorted from blood. Described subset: CD45RA-negative fraction. CDR3 nucleotides: TGTGCCAGCAGCCTATATTTGCGGGAGATCTTGAACACCGGGGAGCTGTTTTTT. Protein sequence: CASSLYLREILNTGELFF.